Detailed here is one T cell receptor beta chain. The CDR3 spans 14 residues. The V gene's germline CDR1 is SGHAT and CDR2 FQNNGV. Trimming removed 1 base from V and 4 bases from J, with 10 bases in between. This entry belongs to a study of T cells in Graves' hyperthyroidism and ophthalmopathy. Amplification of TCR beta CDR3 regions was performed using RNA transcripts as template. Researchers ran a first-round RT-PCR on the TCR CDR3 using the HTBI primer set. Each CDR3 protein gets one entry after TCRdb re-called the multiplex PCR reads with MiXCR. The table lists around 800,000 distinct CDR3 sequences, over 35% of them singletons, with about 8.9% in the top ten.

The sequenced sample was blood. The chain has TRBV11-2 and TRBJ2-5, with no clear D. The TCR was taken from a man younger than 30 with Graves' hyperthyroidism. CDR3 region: CASSLVPSGETQYF. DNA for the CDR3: TGTGCCAGCAGCTTAGTGCCTTCGGGAGAGACCCAGTACTTC.